This TCR beta chain was retrieved from a study of cytomegalovirus exposure and HLA in healthy donors. The PCR contained 60 Vbeta and 13 Jbeta primers. Assay: immunoSEQ multiplex PCR; the TCRdb copy retains only in-frame clones and omits some. The sample records some 170,000 clones, approximately 79% being singletons. Germline V gives CDR1 SGDLS, CDR2 YYNGEE. V shed 2 bases, J shed 1 base, and the junction held 5 bases outside the gene matches. The CDR3 extends over 15 amino acids. The sample consisted of PBMCs. This TCR was sampled from a man aged 60 to 69 in good health and CMV-seronegative. This sequence joins TRBV9 and TRBJ1-1, with 7 bases identical to TRBD1. The CDR3 DNA reads as TGTGCCAGCAGCGTGACGACAGGGCCGAACACTGAAGCTTTCTTT. Translated: CASSVTTGPNTEAFF.